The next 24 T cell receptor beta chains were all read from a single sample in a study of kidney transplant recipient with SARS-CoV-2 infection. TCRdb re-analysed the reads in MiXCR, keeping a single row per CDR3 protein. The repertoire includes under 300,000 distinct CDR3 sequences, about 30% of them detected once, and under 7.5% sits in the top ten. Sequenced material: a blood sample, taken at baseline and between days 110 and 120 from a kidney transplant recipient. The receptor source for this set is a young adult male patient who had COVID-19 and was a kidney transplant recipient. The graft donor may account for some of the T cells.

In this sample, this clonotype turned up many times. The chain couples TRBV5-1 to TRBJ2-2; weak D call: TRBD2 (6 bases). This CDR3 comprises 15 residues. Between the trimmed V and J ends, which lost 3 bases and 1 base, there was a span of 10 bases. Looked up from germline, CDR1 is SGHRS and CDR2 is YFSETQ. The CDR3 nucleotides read TGCGCCAGCAGCTGGGGGGACTTGAACACCGGGGAGCTGTTTTTT. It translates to CASSWGDLNTGELFF.

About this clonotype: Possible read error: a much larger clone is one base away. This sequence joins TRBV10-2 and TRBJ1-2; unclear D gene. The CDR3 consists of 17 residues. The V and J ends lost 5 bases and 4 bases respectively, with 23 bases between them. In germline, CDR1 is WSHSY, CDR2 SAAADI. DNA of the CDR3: TGCGCCAGCAGTACGGCTCGCACTTCTAGAAGGACCTATGGCTACACCTTC. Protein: CASSTARTSRRTYGYTF.

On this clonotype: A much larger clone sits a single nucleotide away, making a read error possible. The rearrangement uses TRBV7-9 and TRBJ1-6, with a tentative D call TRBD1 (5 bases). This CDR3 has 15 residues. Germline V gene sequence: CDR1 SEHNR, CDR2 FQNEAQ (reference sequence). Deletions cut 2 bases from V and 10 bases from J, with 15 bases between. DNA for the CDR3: TGTGCCAGCAGCTTATTTGCCGGGGCAGTCTCACCCCTCCACTTT. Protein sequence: CASSLFAGAVSPLHF.

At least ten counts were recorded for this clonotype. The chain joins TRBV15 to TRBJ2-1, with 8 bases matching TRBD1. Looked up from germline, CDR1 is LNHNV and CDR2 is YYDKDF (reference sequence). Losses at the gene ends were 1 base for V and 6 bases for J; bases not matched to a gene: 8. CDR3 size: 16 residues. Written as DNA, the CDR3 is TGTGCCACCAGCAGAGGCAGGACAGGGTCCATCAATGAGCAGTTCTTC. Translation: CATSRGRTGSINEQFF.

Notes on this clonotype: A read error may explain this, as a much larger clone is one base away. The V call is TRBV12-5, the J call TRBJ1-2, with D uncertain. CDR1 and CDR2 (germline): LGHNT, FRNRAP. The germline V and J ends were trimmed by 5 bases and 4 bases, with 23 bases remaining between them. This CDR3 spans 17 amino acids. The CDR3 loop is CASGNLNLRGKTYGYTF. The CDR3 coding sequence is TGTGCTAGTGGTAACCTAAATTTGCGGGGAAAGACCTATGGCTACACCTTC.

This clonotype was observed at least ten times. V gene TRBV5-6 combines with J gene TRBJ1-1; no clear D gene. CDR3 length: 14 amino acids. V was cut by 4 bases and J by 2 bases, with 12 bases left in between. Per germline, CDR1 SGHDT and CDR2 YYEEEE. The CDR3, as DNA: TGTGCCAGCAGCCTGTGGGTTCGAAACACTGAAGCTTTCTTT. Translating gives CASSLWVRNTEAFF. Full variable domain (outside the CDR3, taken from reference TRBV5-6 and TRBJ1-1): DAGVTQSPTHLIKTRGQQVTLRCSPKSGHDTVSWYQQALGQGPQFIFQYYEEEERQRGNFPDRFSGHQFPNYSSELNVNALLLGDSALYLCASSLWVRNTEAFFGQGTRLTVV.

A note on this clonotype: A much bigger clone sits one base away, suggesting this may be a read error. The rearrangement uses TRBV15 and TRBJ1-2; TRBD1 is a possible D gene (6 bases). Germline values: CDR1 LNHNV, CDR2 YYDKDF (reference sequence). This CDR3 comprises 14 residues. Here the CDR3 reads CATGRGGRVYGYTF. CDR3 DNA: TGTGCCACCGGCAGAGGGGGGAGGGTTTACGGCTACACCTTC.

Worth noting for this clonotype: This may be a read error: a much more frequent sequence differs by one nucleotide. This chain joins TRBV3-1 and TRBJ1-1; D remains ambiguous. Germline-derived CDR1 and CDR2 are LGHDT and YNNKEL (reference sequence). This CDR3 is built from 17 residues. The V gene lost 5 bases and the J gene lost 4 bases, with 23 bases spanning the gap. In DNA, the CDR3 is TGTGCCAGCAGCAAGGTCCGTCCCATTTCAATTCGCACTGAAGCTTTCTTT. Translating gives CASSKVRPISIRTEAFF.

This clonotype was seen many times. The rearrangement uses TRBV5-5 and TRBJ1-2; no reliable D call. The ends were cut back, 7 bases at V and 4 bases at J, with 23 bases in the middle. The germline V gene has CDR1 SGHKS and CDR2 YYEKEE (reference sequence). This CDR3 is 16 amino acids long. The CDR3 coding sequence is TGTGCCAGCCCTTTCCCTGTCTCGCGAAAGACCTATGGCTACACCTTC. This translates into CASPFPVSRKTYGYTF.

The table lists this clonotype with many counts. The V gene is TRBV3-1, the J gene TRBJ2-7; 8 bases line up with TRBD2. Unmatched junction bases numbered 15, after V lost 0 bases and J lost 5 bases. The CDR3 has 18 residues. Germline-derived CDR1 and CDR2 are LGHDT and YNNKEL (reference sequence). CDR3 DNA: TGTGCCAGCAGCCAAGAGGGGGGGGCGGGAGGCCCGGGGAACGAGCAGTACTTC. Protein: CASSQEGGAGGPGNEQYF.

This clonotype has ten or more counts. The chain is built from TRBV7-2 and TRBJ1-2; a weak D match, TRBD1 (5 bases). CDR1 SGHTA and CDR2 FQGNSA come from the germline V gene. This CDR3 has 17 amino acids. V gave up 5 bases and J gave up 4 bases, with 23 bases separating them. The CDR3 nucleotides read TGTGCCAGCAGCAGGGGTTGCAGAGACGGAAAGACCTATGGCTACACCTTC. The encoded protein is CASSRGCRDGKTYGYTF.

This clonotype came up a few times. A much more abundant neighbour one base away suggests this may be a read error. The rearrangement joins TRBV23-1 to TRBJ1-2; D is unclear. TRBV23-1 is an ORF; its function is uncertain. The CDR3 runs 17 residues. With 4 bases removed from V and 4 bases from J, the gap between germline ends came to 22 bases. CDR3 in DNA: TGCGCCAGCAGTCCGTTTGCGCTACGCGGAAAGACCTATGGCTACACCTTC. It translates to CASSPFALRGKTYGYTF.

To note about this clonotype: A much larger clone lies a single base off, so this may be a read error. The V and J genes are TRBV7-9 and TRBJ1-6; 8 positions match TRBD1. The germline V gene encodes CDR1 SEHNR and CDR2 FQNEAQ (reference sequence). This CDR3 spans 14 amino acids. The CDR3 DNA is TGTACCAGCAGAAGACAGGGGAGGGATTCACCCCTCCACTTT. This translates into CTSRRQGRDSPLHF. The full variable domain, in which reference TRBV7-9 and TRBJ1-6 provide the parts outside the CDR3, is DTGVSQNPRHKITKRGQNVTFRCDPISEHNRLYWYRQTLGQGPEFLTYFQNEAQLEKSRLLSDRFSAERPKGSFSTLEIQRTEQGDSAMYLCTSRRQGRDSPLHFGNGTRLTVT.

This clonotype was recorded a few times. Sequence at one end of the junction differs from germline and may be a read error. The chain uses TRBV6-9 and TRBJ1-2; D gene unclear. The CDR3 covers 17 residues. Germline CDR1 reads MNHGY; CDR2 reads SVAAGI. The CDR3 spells CASSNSPPYGKTYGYTF. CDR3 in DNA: TGTGCCAGCAGTAATTCTCCGCCTTACGGAAAGACCTATGGCTACACCTTC.

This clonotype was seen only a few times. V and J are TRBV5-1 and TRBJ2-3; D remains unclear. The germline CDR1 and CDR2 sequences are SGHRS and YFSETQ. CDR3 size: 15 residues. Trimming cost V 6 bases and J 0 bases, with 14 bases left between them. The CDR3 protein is CASKPEPSSTDTQYF. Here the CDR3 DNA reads TGCGCCAGCAAACCCGAGCCTTCTAGCACAGATACGCAGTATTTT.

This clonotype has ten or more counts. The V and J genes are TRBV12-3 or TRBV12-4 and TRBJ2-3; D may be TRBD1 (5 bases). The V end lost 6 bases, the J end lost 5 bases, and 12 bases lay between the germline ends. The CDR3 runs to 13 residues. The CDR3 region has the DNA TGTGCCAGCAGAACTAACAGGTTAGATACGCAGTATTTT. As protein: CASRTNRLDTQYF.

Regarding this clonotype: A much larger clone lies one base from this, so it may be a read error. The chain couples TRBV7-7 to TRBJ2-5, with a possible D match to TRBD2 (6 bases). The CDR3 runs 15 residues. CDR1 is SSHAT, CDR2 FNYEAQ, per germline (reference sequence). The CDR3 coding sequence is TGTGCTAGCGGCTTAAGCCTAAATGGCCGAGAGACCCAGTACTTC. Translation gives CASGLSLNGRETQYF.

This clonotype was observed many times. The CDR3 region has the DNA TGCGCCAGCAGCCAAGTACCTGGACGGATATACGAGCAGTACTTC. Residues: CASSQVPGRIYEQYF. The chain has TRBV4-1 and TRBJ2-7, with D hard to call. Germline assignment: CDR1 MGHRA and CDR2 YSYEKL. Trimming removed 1 base at V and 4 bases at J, with 14 bases between. This CDR3 is built from 15 residues.

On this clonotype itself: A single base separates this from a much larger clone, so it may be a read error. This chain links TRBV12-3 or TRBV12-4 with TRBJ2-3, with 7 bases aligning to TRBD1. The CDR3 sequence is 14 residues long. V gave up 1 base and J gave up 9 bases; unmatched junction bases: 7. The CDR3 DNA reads TGTGCCAGCAGTTTAGTCGAGGCAGGGGGAACGCAGTATTTT. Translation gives CASSLVEAGGTQYF.

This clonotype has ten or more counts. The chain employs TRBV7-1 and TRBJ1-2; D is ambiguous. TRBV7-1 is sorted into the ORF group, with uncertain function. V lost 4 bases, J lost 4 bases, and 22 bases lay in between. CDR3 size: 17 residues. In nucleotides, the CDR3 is TGTGCCAGCAGCTTGGAGTTTCACGAGGGAAAGACCTATGGCTACACCTTC. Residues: CASSLEFHEGKTYGYTF.

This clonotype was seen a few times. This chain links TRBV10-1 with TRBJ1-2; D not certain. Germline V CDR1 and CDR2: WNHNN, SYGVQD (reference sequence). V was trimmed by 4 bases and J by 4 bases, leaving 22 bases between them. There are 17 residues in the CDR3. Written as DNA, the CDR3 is TGCGCCAGCAGTGCCGGAATAAGATCGCGAAAGACCTATGGCTACACCTTC. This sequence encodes CASSAGIRSRKTYGYTF.

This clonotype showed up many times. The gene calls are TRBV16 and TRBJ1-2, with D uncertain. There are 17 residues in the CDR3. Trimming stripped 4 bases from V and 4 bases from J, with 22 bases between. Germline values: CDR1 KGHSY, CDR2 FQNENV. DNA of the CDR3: TGTGCCAGCAGCCGCCCAGTGGTCGTTAGAAAGACCTATGGCTACACCTTC. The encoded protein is CASSRPVVVRKTYGYTF.

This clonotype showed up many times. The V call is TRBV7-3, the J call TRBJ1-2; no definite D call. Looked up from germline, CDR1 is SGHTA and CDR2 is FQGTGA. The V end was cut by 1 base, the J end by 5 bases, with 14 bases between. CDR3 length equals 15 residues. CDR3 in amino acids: CASSLSGSDPYGYTF. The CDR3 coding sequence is TGTGCCAGCAGCTTAAGTGGGAGCGACCCTTATGGCTACACCTTC.

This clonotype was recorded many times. The CDR3 protein is CASSRAQGTGELFF. CDR3 nucleotide sequence: TGTGCCAGCAGTCGCGCACAGGGGACCGGGGAGCTGTTTTTT. The rearrangement links TRBV12-3 or TRBV12-4 to TRBJ2-2; 7 nucleotides match TRBD1. V shed 5 bases and J 5 bases; nucleotides not matched to a gene: 5. The CDR3 spans 14 residues.